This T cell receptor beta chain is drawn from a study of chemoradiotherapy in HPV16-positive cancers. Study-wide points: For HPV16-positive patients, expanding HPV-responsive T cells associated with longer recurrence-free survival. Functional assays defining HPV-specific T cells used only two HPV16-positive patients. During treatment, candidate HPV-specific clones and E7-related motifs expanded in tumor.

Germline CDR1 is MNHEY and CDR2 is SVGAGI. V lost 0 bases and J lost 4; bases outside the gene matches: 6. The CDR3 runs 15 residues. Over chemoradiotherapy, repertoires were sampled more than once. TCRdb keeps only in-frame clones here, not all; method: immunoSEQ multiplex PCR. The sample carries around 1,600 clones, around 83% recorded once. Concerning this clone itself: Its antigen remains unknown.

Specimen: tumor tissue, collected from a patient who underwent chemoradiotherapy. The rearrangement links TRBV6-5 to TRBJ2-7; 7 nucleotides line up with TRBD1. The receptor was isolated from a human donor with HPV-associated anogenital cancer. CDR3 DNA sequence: TGTGCCAGCAGTTACTCGTGGGACAGTAGATACGAGCAGTACTTC. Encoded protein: CASSYSWDSRYEQYF.